The entry that follows covers one T cell receptor beta chain sequence. Its antigen is still unknown. These data come from a study of OX40 agonist ivuxolimab in advanced cancers. For the study at large: Ivuxolimab, an antibody that agonizes OX40 (CD134), was administered to the patients. Patients with hepatocellular carcinoma, melanoma, renal cell or head and neck cancer made up the dose-escalation patients. Findings and caveats of the study: CD4+ T cells averaged fewer expanded clones than CD8+ T cells.

The assay was immunoSEQ multiplex PCR, and TCRdb's table has in-frame clones only and misses some. The table lists about 110,000 clones, 90% of them singletons, with roughly 0.5% in the top ten. Sampled blood was obtained at baseline, cycle 4 day 1, and cycle 7 day 1. V lost 6 bases and J lost 7; bases outside the gene matches: 15. CDR1 is MDHEN and CDR2 is SYDVKM in the germline V gene. This CDR3 is built from 16 residues. This material consisted of CD4+ or CD8+ T cells sorted from blood, taken in a trial of the OX40 agonist ivuxolimab. The clonotype originates from an adult with an advanced solid tumor such as melanoma, head and neck, liver or kidney cancer. The rearrangement uses TRBV28 and TRBJ1-2; 9 positions agree with TRBD1. As DNA, the CDR3 is TGTGCCAGCAGGGCCAATACAGGGGGCGGATCTTCTGGCTACACCTTC. Translating it yields CASRANTGGGSSGYTF.